This T cell receptor (beta chain) was captured in a study of blood T cell repertoires in COVID-19. Study summary: T cells, B-cell-depleted T cells, or PBMCs provided the cDNA or gDNA that served as material.

The CDR3 contains 16 residues. Germline V gene data show CDR1 as SQVTM and CDR2 as ANQGSEA. V lost 4 bases to trimming and J lost 4 bases; unmatched junction nucleotides: 8. Assay used: immunoSEQ multiplex PCR; TCRdb lists only in-frame clones, some missing. The table lists about 310,000 clones, around 91% of them singletons. This TCR derives from a woman between 40 and 55 years old who had recovered from COVID-19. V and J are TRBV29-1 and TRBJ2-2, with 11 nucleotides matching TRBD2. The sequenced sample consisted of PBMCs or T cells enriched from blood (not recorded which). As DNA, the CDR3 is TGCAGCGTTGGTCATAGCGGGGGGGCCTCCACCGGGGAGCTGTTTTTT. It specifies CSVGHSGGASTGELFF.